The rows below give T cell receptor beta chains drawn from one sample of a study of shared clonotypes between healthy human individuals. Libraries were prepared by immunoSEQ multiplex PCR; TCRdb keeps only in-frame clonotypes and omits some of them. The table includes hundreds of thousands of clones, just over 75% detected once. The sample was PBMCs. The receptors originated from a woman aged 40 to 50 in good health. Some clones in this sample may be carry-over from other donors' samples. CDR3s include the opening cysteine and the closing phenylalanine or tryptophan. The D gene is left open where the match is weak. Where a row states a size, it is once, few, many or the class of an expanded clone; other rows omit it.

TRBJ2-5 | many | . | TRBV7-9 | 15 | CASSLVAGGAETQYF | TGTGCCAGCAGCTTAGTTGCCGGAGGAGCGGAGACCCAGTACTTC
TRBJ2-7 | . | TRBD1 | TRBV5-1 | 16 | CASQVRTGGISYEQYF | TGCGCCAGTCAGGTCCGAACAGGGGGCATCTCCTACGAGCAGTACTTC
TRBJ2-3 | few | TRBD2 | TRBV7-2 | 15 | CASTLAGAFTDTQYF | TGTGCCAGCACCCTAGCGGGGGCTTTCACAGATACGCAGTATTTT
TRBJ2-2 | . | TRBD2 | TRBV4-2 | 18 | CASSRNPGTSGNTGELSF | TGTGCCAGCAGCCGGAACCCCGGGACTAGCGGGAACACCGGGGAGCTGTCCTTT
TRBJ2-5 | once | . | TRBV10-3 | 13 | CAHARDRVETQYF | TGTGCCCATGCACGGGATAGGGTAGAGACCCAGTACTTC
TRBJ2-7 | . | . | TRBV28 | 12 | CASATGAYEQYF | TGTGCCAGCGCAACCGGCGCCTACGAGCAGTACTTC
TRBJ2-7 | . | . | TRBV2 | 14 | CASSAYGQLYEQYF | TGTGCCAGCAGCGCCTATGGACAGCTATACGAGCAGTACTTC
TRBJ2-7 | once | TRBD2 | TRBV5-1 | 18 | CASSRWTSGRAKLYEQYF | TGCGCCAGCAGCCGGTGGACTAGCGGGAGAGCTAAACTCTACGAGCAGTACTTC
TRBJ2-5 | . | . | TRBV7-9 | 14 | CASRNQRAGETQYF | TGTGCCAGCAGAAACCAGAGGGCCGGGGAGACCCAGTACTTC
TRBJ2-5 | . | . | TRBV7-6 | 13 | CASSQVTRETQYF | TGTGCCAGCAGCCAAGTGACTCGAGAGACCCAGTACTTC
TRBJ2-3 | . | . | TRBV29-1 | 15 | CSAGPPGTITDTQYF | TGCAGCGCTGGCCCTCCCGGAACCATCACAGATACGCAGTATTTT
TRBJ1-1 | . | . | TRBV5-8 | 14 | CASSRQRGNTEAFF | TGTGCCAGCAGCAGACAGAGAGGGAACACTGAAGCTTTCTTT
TRBJ2-3 | . | TRBD2 | TRBV4-3 | 18 | CASSQTLTSGSAADTQYF | TGCGCCAGCAGCCAAACCCTGACTAGCGGGAGTGCTGCAGATACGCAGTATTTT
TRBJ1-1 | . | . | TRBV7-2 | 14 | CASSFQGGGTEAFF | TGTGCCAGCAGCTTCCAGGGAGGTGGGACTGAAGCTTTCTTT
TRBJ2-1 | many | . | TRBV6-5 | 14 | CASSYGYSGREQFF | TGTGCCAGCAGTTACGGTTACTCTGGGAGGGAGCAGTTCTTC
TRBJ1-5 | many | . | TRBV2 | 13 | CASSLGPNQPQHF | TGTGCCTCCAGCCTGGGGCCGAATCAGCCCCAGCATTTT
TRBJ2-5 | . | . | TRBV28 | 11 | CASSLRETQYF | TGTGCCAGCAGCCTTAGAGAGACCCAGTACTTC
TRBJ1-2 | . | TRBD1 | TRBV28 | 16 | CASSQPGTGGLDGYTF | TGTGCCAGCAGTCAACCCGGGACAGGGGGCTTAGATGGCTACACCTTC
TRBJ1-5 | . | . | TRBV30 | 16 | CAWSAGGSPANQPQHF | TGTGCCTGGAGTGCGGGGGGTAGTCCCGCAAATCAGCCCCAGCATTTT
TRBJ2-5 | . | . | TRBV28 | 12 | CASSFIRETQYF | TGTGCCAGCAGTTTTATTAGGGAGACCCAGTACTTC
TRBJ1-5 | . | TRBD1 | TRBV2 | 13 | CATSRQGAQPQHF | TGTGCCACCAGCCGACAGGGCGCTCAGCCCCAGCATTTT
TRBJ2-1 | . | . | TRBV7-3 | 16 | CASSLGASPIFKEQFF | TGTGCCAGCAGCTTAGGTGCTAGCCCAATTTTCAAGGAGCAGTTCTTC
TRBJ1-2 | . | . | TRBV5-5 | 14 | CASSLLARDYGYTF | TGTGCCAGCAGCTTGCTGGCCAGGGACTATGGCTACACCTTC
TRBJ2-2 | . | . | TRBV5-1 | 13 | CASSFRWSEELFF | TGCGCCAGCAGCTTCCGTTGGTCAGAGGAGCTGTTTTTT
TRBJ2-3 | . | TRBD2 | TRBV6-1 | 16 | CASSEISGRAGDTQYF | TGTGCCAGCAGTGAGATTAGCGGGAGGGCCGGAGATACGCAGTATTTT
TRBJ1-4 | few | . | TRBV7-2 | 14 | CASSPRQPNEKLFF | TGTGCCAGCAGCCCTCGACAGCCGAATGAAAAACTGTTTTTT
TRBJ2-3 | . | . | TRBV27 | 13 | CASTSRPTDTQYF | TGTGCCAGCACGAGCAGACCCACAGATACGCAGTATTTT
TRBJ2-1 | . | . | TRBV29-1 | 12 | CSVELARNEQFF | TGCAGCGTTGAACTAGCGCGAAATGAGCAGTTCTTC
TRBJ2-1 | . | . | TRBV11-2 | 15 | CASSPRFGSYNEQFF | TGTGCCAGCAGCCCCCGCTTTGGCTCCTACAATGAGCAGTTCTTC
TRBJ2-6 | . | . | TRBV4-1 | 18 | CASSQPIRRTSGANVLTF | TGCGCCAGCAGCCAACCAATCAGACGGACCTCTGGGGCCAACGTCCTGACTTTC
TRBJ2-1 | . | . | TRBV21-1 | 14 | CASSGTLEGNEQFF | TGTGCCAGCAGCGGGACTTTGGAAGGCAATGAGCAGTTCTTC
TRBJ2-7 | . | TRBD2 | TRBV5-3 | 15 | CARSCRLAGGYEQYF | TGTGCCAGAAGCTGCAGACTAGCGGGAGGGTACGAGCAGTACTTC
TRBJ2-5 | . | . | TRBV4-1 | 13 | CASSQAKQETQYF | TGCGCCAGCAGCCAAGCAAAGCAAGAGACCCAGTACTTC
TRBJ2-2 | . | TRBD2 | TRBV9 | 16 | CASSVLAVTNTGELFF | TGTGCCAGCAGCGTCCTAGCGGTAACGAACACCGGGGAGCTGTTTTTT
TRBJ2-5 | . | . | TRBV10-3 | 14 | CAISPRHRQETQYF | TGTGCCATCAGTCCGCGACACCGCCAAGAGACCCAGTACTTC
TRBJ2-5 | . | . | TRBV2 | 13 | CASSFRLVETQYF | TGTGCCAGCAGTTTTAGACTAGTAGAGACCCAGTACTTC
TRBJ2-5 | many | TRBD2 | TRBV5-4 | 16 | CASSSPLAGGPETQYF | TGTGCCAGCAGCTCCCCACTAGCGGGAGGCCCAGAGACCCAGTACTTC
TRBJ2-3 | . | TRBD2 | TRBV10-3 | 16 | CAISGTGTSGTDTQYF | TGTGCCATCAGTGGGACCGGGACTAGCGGCACAGATACGCAGTATTTT
TRBJ2-1 | . | TRBD2 | TRBV5-1 | 16 | CASSLGRGSSYNEQFF | TGCGCCAGCAGCTTGGGGCGGGGGTCCTCCTACAATGAGCAGTTCTTC
TRBJ2-7 | . | TRBD1 | TRBV11-1 | 14 | CASSLEGQFYEQYF | TGTGCCAGCAGCTTAGAGGGACAGTTCTACGAGCAGTACTTC
TRBJ1-2 | . | TRBD1 | TRBV10-2 | 12 | CASSESRGLYTF | TGCGCCAGCAGTGAGTCTAGGGGGCTATACACCTTC
TRBJ2-7 | . | . | TRBV5-8 | 14 | CASSLVGASYEQYF | TGTGCCAGCAGCTTGGTTGGAGCCTCCTACGAGCAGTACTTC
TRBJ2-5 | . | TRBD2 | TRBV30 | 16 | CAWSEGLAGGGETQYF | TGTGCCTGGAGTGAAGGGCTAGCGGGAGGCGGTGAGACCCAGTACTTC
TRBJ2-7 | . | . | TRBV28 | 14 | CASSPIDRPYEQYF | TGTGCCAGCAGTCCGATAGACAGACCCTACGAGCAGTACTTC
TRBJ1-4 | . | . | TRBV7-3 | 14 | CASSSTGTCEKLFF | TGTGCCAGCAGCTCAACCGGGACATGTGAAAAACTGTTTTTT
TRBJ2-5 | once | . | TRBV6-1 | 16 | CASSEEVFQGQETQYF | TGTGCCAGCAGTGAAGAAGTCTTTCAAGGTCAAGAGACCCAGTACTTC
TRBJ2-1 | . | . | TRBV5-3 | 11 | CARSLRGEQFF | TGTGCCAGAAGCCTCAGGGGTGAGCAGTTCTTC
TRBJ1-1 | . | . | TRBV7-9 | 12 | CASSLVNTEAFF | TGTGCCAGCAGCCTAGTGAACACTGAAGCTTTCTTT
TRBJ2-3 | few | TRBD2 | TRBV18 | 17 | CASSPRLAGVGTDTQYF | TGTGCCAGCTCACCACGGCTAGCGGGAGTAGGGACAGATACGCAGTATTTT
TRBJ2-5 | . | . | TRBV6-5 | 13 | CASLQAGLETQYF | TGTGCCAGCCTACAGGCGGGGTTAGAGACCCAGTACTTC
TRBJ2-3 | few | . | TRBV6-5 | 14 | CASSYSRLGKTQYF | TGTGCCAGCAGTTACTCGCGTCTGGGGAAAACGCAGTATTTT
TRBJ2-7 | few | TRBD2 | TRBV7-9 | 17 | CASSSPPSGGSLDEQYF | TGTGCCAGCAGCTCCCCTCCTAGCGGAGGTTCCCTTGACGAGCAGTACTTC
TRBJ1-5 | . | . | TRBV30 | 15 | CAWSAPGEANQPQHF | TGTGCCTGGAGTGCGCCGGGGGAGGCCAATCAGCCCCAGCATTTT
TRBJ2-7 | . | TRBD1 | TRBV7-9 | 14 | CASSTGGAGSEQYF | TGTGCCAGCAGTACAGGGGGCGCAGGTAGCGAGCAGTACTTC
TRBJ2-3 | . | . | TRBV10-2 | 14 | CASSESDYTDTQYF | TGCGCCAGCAGTGAGTCAGACTACACAGATACGCAGTATTTT